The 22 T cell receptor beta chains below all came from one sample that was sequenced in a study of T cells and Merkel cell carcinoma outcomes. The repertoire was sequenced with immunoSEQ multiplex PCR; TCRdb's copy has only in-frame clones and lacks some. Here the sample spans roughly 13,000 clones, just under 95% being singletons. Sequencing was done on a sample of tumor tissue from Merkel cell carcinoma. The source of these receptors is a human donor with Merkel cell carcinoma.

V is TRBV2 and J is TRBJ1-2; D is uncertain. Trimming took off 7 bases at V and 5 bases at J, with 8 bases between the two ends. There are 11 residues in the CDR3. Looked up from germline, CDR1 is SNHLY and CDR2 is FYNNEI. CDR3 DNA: TGTGCCAGCATTCGACTATATGGCTACACCTTC. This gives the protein CASIRLYGYTF.

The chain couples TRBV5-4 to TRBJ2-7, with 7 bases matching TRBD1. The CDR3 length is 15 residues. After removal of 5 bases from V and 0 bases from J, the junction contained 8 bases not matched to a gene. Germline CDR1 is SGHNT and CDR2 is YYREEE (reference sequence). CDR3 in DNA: TGTGCCAGCAGTCCCCCCGGGACAGACTCCTACGAGCAGTACTTC. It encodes CASSPPGTDSYEQYF.

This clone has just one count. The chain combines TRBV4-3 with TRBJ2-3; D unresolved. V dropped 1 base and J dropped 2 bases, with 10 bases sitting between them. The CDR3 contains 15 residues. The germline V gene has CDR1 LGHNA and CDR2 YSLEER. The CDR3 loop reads CASSQGAVSTDTQYF. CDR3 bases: TGCGCCAGCAGCCAAGGGGCGGTTTCCACAGATACGCAGTATTTT.

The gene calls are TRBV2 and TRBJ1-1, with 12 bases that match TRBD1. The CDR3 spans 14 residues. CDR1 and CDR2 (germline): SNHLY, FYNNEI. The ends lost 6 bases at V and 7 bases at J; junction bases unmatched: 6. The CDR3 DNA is TGTGCCAGCAGACCCGGGACAGGGGGCATTGAAGCTTTCTTT. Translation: CASRPGTGGIEAFF. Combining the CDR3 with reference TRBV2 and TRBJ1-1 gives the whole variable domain EPEVTQTPSHQVTQMGQEVILRCVPISNHLYFYWYRQILGQKVEFLVSFYNNEISEKSEIFDDQFSVERPDGSNFTLKIRSTKLEDSAMYFCASRPGTGGIEAFFGQGTRLTVV.

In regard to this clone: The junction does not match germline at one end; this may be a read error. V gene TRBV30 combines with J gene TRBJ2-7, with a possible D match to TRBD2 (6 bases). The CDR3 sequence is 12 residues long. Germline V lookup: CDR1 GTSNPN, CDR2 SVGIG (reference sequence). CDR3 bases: TGTGTCTGGGCGGGACTCACATACGAGCAGTACTTC. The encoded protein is CVWAGLTYEQYF.

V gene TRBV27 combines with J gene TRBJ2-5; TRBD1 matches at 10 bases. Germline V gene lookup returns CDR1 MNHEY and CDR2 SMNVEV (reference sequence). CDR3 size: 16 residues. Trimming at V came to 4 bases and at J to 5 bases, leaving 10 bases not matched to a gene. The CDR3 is CASSSIPGQGWETQYF. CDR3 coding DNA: TGTGCCAGCAGTTCGATACCGGGACAGGGGTGGGAGACCCAGTACTTC.

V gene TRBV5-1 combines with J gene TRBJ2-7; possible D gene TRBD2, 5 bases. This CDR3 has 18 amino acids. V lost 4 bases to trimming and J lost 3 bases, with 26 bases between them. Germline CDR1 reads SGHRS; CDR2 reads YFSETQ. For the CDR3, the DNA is TGCGCCAGCAGCCACCGGGAACTGAGCGCCTACAACGGCTACGAGCAGTACTTC. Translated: CASSHRELSAYNGYEQYF. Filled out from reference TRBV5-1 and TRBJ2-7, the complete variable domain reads KAGVTQTPRYLIKTRGQQVTLSCSPISGHRSVSWYQQTPGQGLQFLFEYFSETQRNKGNFPGRFSGRQFSNSRSEMNVSTLELGDSALYLCASSHRELSAYNGYEQYFGPGTRLTVT.

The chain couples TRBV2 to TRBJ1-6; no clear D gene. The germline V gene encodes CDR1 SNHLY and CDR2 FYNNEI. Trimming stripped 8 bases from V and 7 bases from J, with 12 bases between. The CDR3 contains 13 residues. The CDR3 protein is CASLPGRNSPLHF. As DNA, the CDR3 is TGTGCCAGCCTCCCCGGCAGAAATTCACCCCTCCACTTT.

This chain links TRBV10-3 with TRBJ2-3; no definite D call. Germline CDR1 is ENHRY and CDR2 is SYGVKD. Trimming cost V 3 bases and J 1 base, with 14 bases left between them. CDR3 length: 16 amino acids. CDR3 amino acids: CAISDATGGGTDTQYF. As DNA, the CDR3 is TGTGCCATCAGTGACGCGACGGGCGGCGGCACAGATACGCAGTATTTT.

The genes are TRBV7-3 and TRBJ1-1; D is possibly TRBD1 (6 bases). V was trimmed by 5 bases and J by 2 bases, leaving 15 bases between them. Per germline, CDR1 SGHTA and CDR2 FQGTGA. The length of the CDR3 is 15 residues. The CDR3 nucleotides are TGTGCCAGCAGCAACACAGCCGGGGGCAACACTGAAGCTTTCTTT. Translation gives CASSNTAGGNTEAFF.

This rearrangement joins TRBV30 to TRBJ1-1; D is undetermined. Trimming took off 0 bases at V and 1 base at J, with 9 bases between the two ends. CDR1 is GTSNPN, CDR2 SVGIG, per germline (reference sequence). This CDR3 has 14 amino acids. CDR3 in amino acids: CAWSVKGKNTEAFF. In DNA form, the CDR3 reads TGTGCCTGGAGTGTGAAAGGGAAGAACACTGAAGCTTTCTTT.

CDR3 sequence (DNA): TGTGCCAGCAGCCCCGGTGGCCGAGTCTCTGGAAACACCATATATTTT. It codes for CASSPGGRVSGNTIYF. V is TRBV7-6 and J is TRBJ1-3; D call uncertain. The V end was cut by 5 bases, the J end by 0 bases, with 14 bases between. The CDR3 covers 16 residues. Germline assignment: CDR1 SGHVS and CDR2 FNYEAQ.

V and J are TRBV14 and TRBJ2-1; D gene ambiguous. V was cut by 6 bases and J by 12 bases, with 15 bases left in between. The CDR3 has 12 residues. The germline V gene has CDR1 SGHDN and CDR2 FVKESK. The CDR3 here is CASSRDPPRQFF. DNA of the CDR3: TGTGCCAGCAGTCGAGATCCCCCCCGGCAGTTCTTC.

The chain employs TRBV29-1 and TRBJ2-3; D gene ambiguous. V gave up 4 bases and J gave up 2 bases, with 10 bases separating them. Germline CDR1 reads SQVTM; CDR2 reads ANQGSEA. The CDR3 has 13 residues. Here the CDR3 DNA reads TGCAGCGTTGGTCAAGCATACACAGATACGCAGTATTTT. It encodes CSVGQAYTDTQYF.

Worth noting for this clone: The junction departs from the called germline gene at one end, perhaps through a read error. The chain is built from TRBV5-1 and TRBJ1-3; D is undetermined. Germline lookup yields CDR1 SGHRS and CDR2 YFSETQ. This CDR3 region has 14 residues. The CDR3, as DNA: TGCGCCAGCAGTTTGGATCTGGCTGGAAACACCATATATTTT. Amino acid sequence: CASSLDLAGNTIYF.

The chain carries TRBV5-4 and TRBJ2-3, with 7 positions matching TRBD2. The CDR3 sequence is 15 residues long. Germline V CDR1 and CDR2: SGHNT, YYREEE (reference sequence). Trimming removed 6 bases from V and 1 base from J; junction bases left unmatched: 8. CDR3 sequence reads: CASNRAGLGTDTQYF. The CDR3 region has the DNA TGTGCCAGCAACCGAGCGGGGCTTGGCACAGATACGCAGTATTTT. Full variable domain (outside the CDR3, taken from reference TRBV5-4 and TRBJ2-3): ETGVTQSPTHLIKTRGQQVTLRCSSQSGHNTVSWYQQALGQGPQFIFQYYREEENGRGNFPPRFSGLQFPNYSSELNVNALELDDSALYLCASNRAGLGTDTQYFGPGTRLTVL.

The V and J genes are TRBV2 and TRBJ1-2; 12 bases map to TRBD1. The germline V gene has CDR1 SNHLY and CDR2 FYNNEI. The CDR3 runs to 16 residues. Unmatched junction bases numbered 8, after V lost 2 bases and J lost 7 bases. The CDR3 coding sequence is TGTGCCAGCAGTGAATGGGACAGGGGGCGTTTTTCTGGCTACACCTTC. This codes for CASSEWDRGRFSGYTF.

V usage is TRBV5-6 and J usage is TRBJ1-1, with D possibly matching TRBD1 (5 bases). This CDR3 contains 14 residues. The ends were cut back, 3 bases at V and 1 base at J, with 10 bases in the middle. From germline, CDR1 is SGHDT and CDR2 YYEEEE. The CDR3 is CASSWGPQNTEAFF. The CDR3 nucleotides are TGTGCCAGCAGCTGGGGACCCCAGAACACTGAAGCTTTCTTT.

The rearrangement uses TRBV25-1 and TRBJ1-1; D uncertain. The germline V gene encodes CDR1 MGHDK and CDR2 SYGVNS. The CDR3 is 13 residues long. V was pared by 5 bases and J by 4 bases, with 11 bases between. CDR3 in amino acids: CASSLVPGTEAFF. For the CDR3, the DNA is TGTGCCAGCAGTCTGGTCCCGGGCACTGAAGCTTTCTTT.

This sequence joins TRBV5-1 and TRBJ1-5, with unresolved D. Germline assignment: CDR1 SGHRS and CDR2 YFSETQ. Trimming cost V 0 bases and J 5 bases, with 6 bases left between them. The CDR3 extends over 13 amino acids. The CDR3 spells CASSLARDQPQHF. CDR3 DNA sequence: TGCGCCAGCAGCTTGGCTCGGGATCAGCCCCAGCATTTT.

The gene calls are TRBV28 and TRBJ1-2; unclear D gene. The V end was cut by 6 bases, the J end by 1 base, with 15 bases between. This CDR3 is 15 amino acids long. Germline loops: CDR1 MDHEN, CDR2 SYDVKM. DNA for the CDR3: TGTGCCAGCAGACGTCAGGCTTTTGATAACTATGGCTACACCTTC. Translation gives CASRRQAFDNYGYTF.

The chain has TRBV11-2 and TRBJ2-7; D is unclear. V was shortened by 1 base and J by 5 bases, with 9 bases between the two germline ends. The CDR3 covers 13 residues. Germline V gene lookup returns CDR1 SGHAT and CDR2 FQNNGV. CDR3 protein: CASSLGGENEQYF. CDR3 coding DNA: TGTGCCAGCAGCTTAGGAGGCGAGAACGAGCAGTACTTC.